Below, one TCR beta chain is given with its context. The antigen remains unidentified. The record originates from a study of cytomegalovirus exposure and HLA in healthy donors. Study information: Out of around 360 genotyped donors, about 84% belonged to the Caucasian-associated ancestry cluster. Broader study findings: An analysis that was carried out later associated about 17,000 TCR beta sequences with HLA alleles at 0.05 false discovery rate. Previously analyzed data showed that most TCR beta V segments were productive at a frequency of about 90% or about 30%. Reports showed the classifier diagnosing cytomegalovirus status with high specificity and sensitivity.

With V trimmed by 6 bases and J by 2 bases, 7 bases remained unmatched. The CDR3 has 15 residues. CDR1 is SEHNR, CDR2 FQNEAQ, per germline (reference sequence). Primers for the PCR totalled 60 Vbeta and 13 Jbeta. The table came from immunoSEQ multiplex PCR; TCRdb's copy has only in-frame clones and leaves some out. The sample gives roughly 150,000 clones, roughly 80% of which show up once; roughly 2% is in the top ten. The specimen was PBMCs. This clonotype originated in a man in his fifties or sixties in good health and CMV-seropositive. This chain links TRBV7-9 with TRBJ1-2; TRBD1 agrees at 9 bases. CDR3 region: CASRRDRVNNYGYTF. The CDR3 DNA sequence: TGTGCCAGCAGACGGGACAGGGTTAACAACTATGGCTACACCTTC.